Listed here are 13 T cell receptor beta chains from one sample, sequenced in a study of blood T cells in healthy people across ages. A second about 6 to 12 cycle PCR used barcoded and J-beta primers. TCRdb analysed the 5' RACE reads with MiXCR anew, one entry per CDR3 protein. The profile shows about 700,000 distinct CDR3 sequences, about a third of them singletons. Sample: blood. The receptors here all came from a woman of 80 years or more in good health.

Comment on this clonotype: The CDR3 ends on some other residue instead of the conserved phenylalanine or tryptophan, so this is likely a read error. This chain connects TRBV12-3 or TRBV12-4 to TRBJ2-4; 9 bases line up with TRBD1. The J call may be in error: the DNA end matches TRBJ2-5 better. This CDR3 region has 15 residues. The CDR3 loop reads CASSFGQDRGETQYV. As DNA, the CDR3 is TGCGCCAGCAGTTTTGGGCAAGACAGGGGGGAGACCCAGTACGTC.

This chain joins TRBV29-1 and TRBJ1-1, with D tentatively TRBD1 (6 bases). This CDR3 contains 11 residues. Germline V CDR1 and CDR2: SQVTM, ANQGSEA. With 6 bases removed from V and 6 bases from J, the gap between germline ends came to 11 bases. The CDR3 DNA is TGCAGCGTGCTAACAGGGCCTGAAGCTTTCTTT. Amino acids: CSVLTGPEAFF.

V usage is TRBV6-5 and J usage is TRBJ2-1; D gene unclear. The germline gives CDR1 MNHEY, CDR2 SVGAGI. V was pared by 6 bases and J by 2 bases, with 11 bases between. The CDR3 length is 14 residues. The CDR3: CASRRLSTYNEQFF. Written as DNA, the CDR3 is TGTGCCAGCAGGAGATTATCTACCTACAATGAGCAGTTCTTC.

A word on this clonotype: This may come from a read error, since a much larger clone is one base off. The V call is TRBV6-6, the J call TRBJ2-1; TRBD1 is a possible D gene (5 bases). This CDR3 is 17 amino acids long. Germline CDR1 and CDR2: MNHNY and SVGAGI (reference sequence). Trimming stripped 2 bases from V and 0 bases from J, with 14 bases between. CDR3 nucleotides: TGTGCCAGCAGTTACCCAGCAGGGATGGGCTCCTACAATGAGCAGTTCTTC. It translates to CASSYPAGMGSYNEQFF.

The rearrangement uses TRBV5-1 and TRBJ2-5; 10 bases fit TRBD2. Trimming removed 0 bases from V and 5 bases from J; junction bases left unmatched: 1. Germline loops: CDR1 SGHRS, CDR2 YFSETQ. The CDR3 contains 14 residues. DNA of the CDR3: TGCGCCAGCAGCTTGGCTAGCGGGAGTGAGACCCAGTACTTC. It is translated as CASSLASGSETQYF.

As concerns this clonotype: Mismatch with germline at one junction end may stem from a read error. The chain links TRBV25-1 to TRBJ1-6, with TRBD1 matching 9 bases. The CDR3 runs 16 residues. Per the germline V gene, CDR1 is MGHDK and CDR2 is SYGVNS. This CDR3 is CASSEWGQGHSSPPHF. The CDR3 DNA reads TGTGCCAGCAGTGAATGGGGACAGGGCCACAGCTCACCCCCCCACTTT.

This clonotype was detected only a few times. With a much larger clone just one base away, this may be a read error. The V gene is TRBV4-1, the J gene TRBJ2-1; D remains unclear. CDR1 MGHRA and CDR2 YSYEKL come from the germline V gene. V lost 7 bases and J 8 bases, leaving 24 bases between the germline ends. CDR3 size: 16 residues. CDR3 DNA: TGCGCCAGCACTCAATTCCCAGCATCCCCAAGTGATGAGCAGTTCTTC. It is translated as CASTQFPASPSDEQFF.

In this sample, this clonotype turned up many times. The chain links TRBV7-2 to TRBJ2-1; D is unclear. CDR3 length: 14 amino acids. V dropped 5 bases and J dropped 10 bases, with 18 bases sitting between them. Germline V gene data show CDR1 as SGHTA and CDR2 as FQGNSA. CDR3 sequence (DNA): TGTGCCAGCAGCCCCCCCGGGCTAGGGTGGGAGCAGTTCTTC. Its protein product is CASSPPGLGWEQFF. The complete variable domain, with remaining parts taken from reference TRBV7-2 and TRBJ2-1, reads GAGVSQSPSNKVTEKGKDVELRCDPISGHTALYWYRQSLGQGLEFLIYFQGNSAPDKSGLPSDRFSAERTGGSVSTLTIQRTQQEDSAVYLCASSPPGLGWEQFFGPGTRLTVL.

This clonotype showed up many times. The rearrangement uses TRBV7-6 and TRBJ2-5, with a weak D call TRBD2 (7 bases). CDR3 length: 15 residues. The V end lost 5 bases, the J end lost 4 bases, and 17 bases lay between the germline ends. The V gene's germline CDR1 is SGHVS and CDR2 FNYEAQ. The CDR3 sequence: CASSARGGGAETQYF. CDR3 sequence (DNA): TGTGCCAGCAGCGCTAGAGGGGGGGGGGCAGAGACCCAGTACTTC.

This clonotype occurred many times. The V and J genes are TRBV27 and TRBJ1-1; maybe TRBD1 (5 bases). The CDR3 covers 14 residues. Per germline, CDR1 MNHEY and CDR2 SMNVEV (reference sequence). V was trimmed by 8 bases and J by 0 bases, leaving 13 bases between them. DNA of the CDR3: TGTGCCAGCCGGGGCGCTCCCCTGAACACTGAAGCTTTCTTT. Protein: CASRGAPLNTEAFF.

This clonotype was seen many times. The gene calls are TRBV6-5 and TRBJ1-6, with D perhaps TRBD1 (6 bases). Germline loops: CDR1 MNHEY, CDR2 SVGAGI. This CDR3 region has 14 residues. The ends were cut back, 5 bases at V and 17 bases at J, with 22 bases in the middle. This CDR3 is CASSADRSLNEVHF. The CDR3 DNA sequence: TGTGCCAGCAGTGCTGACAGGTCTCTGAATGAGGTCCACTTT.

About this clonotype itself: A much larger clone lies one base from this, so it may be a read error. The J gene is TRBJ2-7, the V gene TRBV15; TRBD2 matches 12 bases. Germline CDR1 reads LNHNV; CDR2 reads YYDKDF (reference sequence). V was pared by 2 bases and J by 7 bases, with 3 bases of the junction left unmatched. The CDR3 contains 14 residues. CDR3 sequence reads: CATSRLAGGDEQYF. The CDR3 DNA is TGTGCCACCAGCAGACTAGCGGGGGGGGATGAGCAGTACTTC.

To note about this clonotype: This could be a read error, since a much larger clone is one nucleotide away. This sequence joins TRBV7-2 and TRBJ2-5; 9 bases are shared with TRBD2. Germline lookup yields CDR1 SGHTA and CDR2 FQGNSA. The trim removed 5 bases at V and 11 bases at J, leaving 21 bases unmatched. The CDR3 has 17 amino acids. CDR3 bases: TGTGCCAGCAGCCCGCCTTTCGGGCGGGGGGGCTTGAATGAGCAGTACTTC. This translates into CASSPPFGRGGLNEQYF.